This T cell receptor (beta chain) stems from a study of CD8 T cells in Susac syndrome. FACS enriched CD8+ TEMRA cells, while bulk CD8+ and CD4+ were negatively isolated. V shed 8 bases, J shed 3 bases, and the junction held 11 bases outside the gene matches. The CDR3 contains 16 residues. About 0.45 to 1 ug RNA was reverse transcribed with random hexamers. TCRdb reanalysed the immunoSEQ multiplex PCR reads using MiXCR and keeps one entry per CDR3 protein. The data hold 170,000 or so distinct CDR3 sequences, with approximately 95% observed a single time. This rearrangement joins TRBV12-3 or TRBV12-4 to TRBJ2-1; 9 bases fit TRBD2. Sequencing was carried out using CD4+ T cells from PBMCs. This receptor was identified in a human donor with multiple sclerosis. The CDR3 spells CASYFGGRASYNEQFF. The CDR3, as DNA: TGTGCCAGCTACTTCGGCGGGAGGGCCAGCTACAATGAGCAGTTCTTC.